The present entry profiles one TCR beta chain with its context. Its binding antigen is unknown. No base quality information exists; no much larger clone differs at one position. The source of the sample is a study of blood T cell repertoires in COVID-19 (dated by TCRdb to about 2020). About the study as a whole: Samples covering the acute and convalescent phases of COVID-19 were provided by collaborators in the United States, Italy and Spain. The sample metadata nearly always contained a de-identified subject ID, COVID-19 status, age in years and sex. Samples were obtained from the ongoing ImmuneRACE study (first 160 participants) and from over a thousand subjects provided by 6 global collaborators. The repertoires were released in a freely available public database intended as a resource for research on the immune response to SARS-CoV-2. The material from the prospective study consisted of cDNA or gDNA derived from T cells, B-cell-depleted T cells, or PBMCs. Where available, HLA class I and class II types were taken from metadata supplied by the sample provider and were not determined by assay-based typing. Deeply sampled blood TCRbeta repertoires from subjects exposed to, actively infected with, or recovered from COVID-19 were included in the dataset. The paper's findings and limits, for the study overall: The quantity of clinical and demographic metadata differed by source and by participant and was supplied without curation.

Its CDR3 holds 13 amino acids, cysteine through phenylalanine. The DNA shown is the 39-base CDR3, in frame from base 1. Cut back by 5 bases and 12 bases, the V and J ends lie 17 bases apart. For CDR1 and CDR2, the germline V gene lists MDHEN and SYDVKM. Whole blood was collected in K2EDTA tubes by collaborating institutions according to the institutions' own protocols. For TCRbeta analysis, collaborator samples were shipped as frozen whole blood, as isolated PBMCs, or as DNA extracted from either sample type. TCRbeta CDR3 regions were amplified from genomic DNA by means of the immunoSEQ Assay, a bias-controlled multiplex PCR. The paper's processing steps were these. The number of nucleated cells in each sample was estimated by amplification of reference gene primers within the assay. To quantify the absolute abundance of each unique TCRbeta CDR3 rearrangement, sequence reads were collapsed and filtered. For each sample, productive Simpson clonality was calculated by taking the square root of Simpson's diversity index across productive rearrangements. Imported from immuneACCESS, the table was reduced by TCRdb to in-frame sequences with V and J called. These copies leave out some clones; in studies compared against another copy, an unresolved V gene accounts for under half, and the cause of the remainder is not known. V and J calls and clone size are those listed in that table; D and trimming were worked out from the DNA. For this sample there are almost 70,000 clones; 60% to 80% appear just once. Jointly, the top ten make up around 47% of the sample.

The sequence joins TRBV28 to TRBJ2-1; the D segment could be TRBD2, given 7 matching bases. The sequence was obtained from a human donor in a cohort sampled during active COVID-19. Specimen: peripheral blood. The CDR3: CASSRLGEGGQFF. The nucleotide sequence is TGTGCCAGCAGTCGCCTCGGGGAGGGGGGGCAGTTCTTC.